The rows below give T cell receptor beta chains drawn from one sample of a study of CXCR3-negative and CXCR3-positive naive CD8 T cells. After re-calling the 5' RACE reads, TCRdb lists one entry per CDR3 protein, DNA absent. Its clone listing holds 75,000 to 100,000 distinct CDR3 sequences. The sample was naive CXCR3+ CD8+ T cells from blood. The origin of the receptors is a human donor in good health. Some clones in this sample may be carry-over from other donors' samples. Both conserved end residues are part of each CDR3.

j_gene | v_gene | CDR3aa
TRBJ2-3 | TRBV7-3 | CASCLMAGLDTQYF
TRBJ2-5 | TRBV14 | CASSEGFHGETQYF
TRBJ2-1 | TRBV4-3 | CASSQDWTSGLYNEQFF
TRBJ2-1 | TRBV18 | CASSPLSTDSYDEQFF
TRBJ1-5 | TRBV6-2/TRBV6-3 | CASSFQDSNQPQHF
TRBJ2-1 | TRBV6-2/TRBV6-3 | CASSYSGLAGGIPTNEQFF
TRBJ2-3 | TRBV7-2 | CASSLAGTSLPDTQYF
TRBJ2-7 | TRBV20-1 | CSATDIPLESQAYEQYF
TRBJ2-1 | TRBV28 | CASSPGTNSEQFF
TRBJ2-2 | TRBV7-6 | CASSYPLGGANTGELFF
TRBJ2-7 | TRBV12-3/TRBV12-4 | CASSHDRGNEQYF
TRBJ2-7 | TRBV9 | CASSVATGGNYEQYF
TRBJ2-7 | TRBV6-6 | CASRSIRDRGQYF
TRBJ2-7 | TRBV27 | CASSSGASSYEQYF
TRBJ1-6 | TRBV23-1 | CASSPRPGQRGSPLHF
TRBJ2-7 | TRBV30 | CAWSAGTGGYEQYF
TRBJ2-7 | TRBV4-2 | CASSQDPTGSEQYF
TRBJ2-2 | TRBV3-1 | CASSQPGAGELFF
TRBJ2-7 | TRBV29-1 | CSVRQFTYEQYF
TRBJ2-7 | TRBV25-1 | CASSAGTGGYEQYF
TRBJ2-7 | TRBV6-2/TRBV6-3 | CASKGLAGDLSYEQYF
TRBJ2-7 | TRBV6-5 | CASSVDRNYEQYF
TRBJ2-5 | TRBV6-2/TRBV6-3 | CASRDGDRETQYF
TRBJ2-1 | TRBV20-1 | CSARDGTGVVYEQFF
TRBJ1-2 | TRBV5-1 | CASRKGQGFSDGYTF
TRBJ1-2 | TRBV11-2 | CASSLTGEYGYTF
TRBJ2-2 | TRBV7-8 | CASSMVGTGANTGELFF
TRBJ1-1 | TRBV5-1 | CASTETGNTEAFF
TRBJ1-6 | TRBV14 | CASSQVSGASPLHF
TRBJ2-2 | TRBV24-1 | CATSDPRTGVTGELFF
TRBJ2-1 | TRBV12-3/TRBV12-4 | CASSNTIYNEQFF
TRBJ2-2 | TRBV7-2 | CASSESIAGATGELFF
TRBJ2-7 | TRBV20-1 | CSARSVTSGRSSYEQYF
TRBJ1-4 | TRBV5-6 | CASSFKGNPNEKLFF
TRBJ2-7 | TRBV7-2 | CATGQDLSYEQYF
TRBJ1-1 | TRBV14 | CASSYGGPFKLF
TRBJ1-2 | TRBV15 | CATSRDQTGWSGYTF
TRBJ1-5 | TRBV5-1 | CASSLPGTGIFGNQPQHF
TRBJ2-2 | TRBV9 | CASSVAVGLAGGNTGELFF
TRBJ2-7 | TRBV7-9 | CASSLTTGTGYFKQYF
TRBJ2-1 | TRBV7-9 | CASSFRGDYNEQFF
TRBJ2-5 | TRBV5-4 | CATAGGQETQYF